Given below is one T cell receptor beta chain in context. Its specificity is unknown. PCR used 60 Vbeta primers and 13 Jbeta primers. Libraries were prepared by immunoSEQ multiplex PCR; TCRdb keeps only in-frame clonotypes and omits some of them. The sample records under 200,000 clones, 82% being singletons. This record comes from a study of cytomegalovirus exposure and HLA in healthy donors. On the study more broadly: Around 85 million unique TCR sequences came from HLA-typed donors in an early release.

Broader study findings: TCR beta sequences reportedly predicted the HLA-A and HLA-B alleles of most subjects accurately. Researchers reported in a later analysis that common viral pathogens appeared linked to several top clusters.

CDR1 MNHEY and CDR2 SMNVEV come from the germline V gene (reference sequence). Trimming cost V 0 bases and J 6 bases; bases outside gene matches: 2. This CDR3 has 15 amino acids. The clonotype was recovered from a girl between 10 and 17 years old in good health and CMV-seropositive. The chain joins TRBV27 to TRBJ2-2, with TRBD2 matching over 9 bases. Sequencing input: PBMCs. CDR3 sequence: CASSLSRLAAGELFF. DNA of the CDR3: TGTGCCAGCAGTTTATCCAGACTAGCGGCCGGGGAGCTGTTTTTT.